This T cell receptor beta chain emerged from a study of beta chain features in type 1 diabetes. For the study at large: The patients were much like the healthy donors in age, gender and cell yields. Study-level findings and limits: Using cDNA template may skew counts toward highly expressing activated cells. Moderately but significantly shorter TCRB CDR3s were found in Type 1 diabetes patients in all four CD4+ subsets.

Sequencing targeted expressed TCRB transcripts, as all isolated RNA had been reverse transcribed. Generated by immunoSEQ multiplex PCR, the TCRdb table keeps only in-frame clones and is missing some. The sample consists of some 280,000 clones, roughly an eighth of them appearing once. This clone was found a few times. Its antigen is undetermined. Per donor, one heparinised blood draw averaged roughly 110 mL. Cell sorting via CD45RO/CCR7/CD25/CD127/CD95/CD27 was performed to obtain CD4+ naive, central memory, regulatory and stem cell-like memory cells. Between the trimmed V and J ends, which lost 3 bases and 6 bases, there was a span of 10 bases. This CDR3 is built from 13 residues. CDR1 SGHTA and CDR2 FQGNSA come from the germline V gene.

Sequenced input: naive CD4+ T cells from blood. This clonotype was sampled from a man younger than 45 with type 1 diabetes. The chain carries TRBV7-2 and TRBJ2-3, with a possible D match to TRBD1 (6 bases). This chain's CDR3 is CASSFKGVDTQYF. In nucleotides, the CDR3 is TGTGCCAGCAGCTTCAAGGGGGTTGATACGCAGTATTTT. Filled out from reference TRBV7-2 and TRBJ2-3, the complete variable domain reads GAGVSQSPSNKVTEKGKDVELRCDPISGHTALYWYRQSLGQGLEFLIYFQGNSAPDKSGLPSDRFSAERTGGSVSTLTIQRTQQEDSAVYLCASSFKGVDTQYFGPGTRLTVL.